The 14 T cell receptor beta chains reported below all come from one sample, sequenced in a study of blood T cells in healthy people across ages. Alongside a J-beta primer mix, a sample-barcoded 5' primer served in a second PCR lasting 7 to 11 cycles. TCRdb reanalysed the 5' RACE reads using MiXCR and keeps one entry per CDR3 protein. This sample yields approximately 1,000,000 distinct CDR3 sequences, of which 35% to 45% are seen a single time; around 13% belongs to the top ten. Sequenced input: blood. Source of these receptors: a man aged 18-30 years in good health.

This sequence joins TRBV9 and TRBJ1-4, with D hard to call. The CDR3 loop spans 14 amino acids. Germline CDR1 reads SGDLS; CDR2 reads YYNGEE. The V gene lost 4 bases and the J gene lost 8 bases, with 15 bases spanning the gap. For the CDR3, the DNA is TGTGCCAGCAGCCACGGGCAGGAGGGCGAAAAACTGTTTTTT. It codes for CASSHGQEGEKLFF.

In this sample, this clonotype turned up many times. The chain employs TRBV4-3 and TRBJ1-1; 9 bases line up with TRBD1. The CDR3 loop spans 14 amino acids. Germline CDR1 reads LGHNA; CDR2 reads YSLEER. The trim removed 1 base at V and 8 bases at J, leaving 5 bases unmatched. In DNA, the CDR3 is TGCGCCAGCAGCCAAGTTCCGGGACAGGGAGAAGCTTTCTTT. Its translation is CASSQVPGQGEAFF.

This clonotype has just a few counts. The V gene is TRBV4-3, the J gene TRBJ2-1, with D perhaps TRBD1 or TRBD2 (5 bases each). Germline V gives CDR1 LGHNA, CDR2 YSLEER. The CDR3 is made up of 16 amino acids. V shed 1 base and J shed 8 bases, with 18 bases lying between them. CDR3 residues: CASSQAGETVLHEQFF. CDR3 sequence (DNA): TGCGCCAGCAGCCAAGCTGGGGAGACAGTCCTTCATGAGCAGTTCTTC.

This clonotype came up a few times. The rearrangement links TRBV7-9 to TRBJ1-1, with TRBD1 matching over 8 bases. With V trimmed by 4 bases and J by 4 bases, 5 bases remained unmatched. CDR1 SEHNR and CDR2 FQNEAQ come from the germline V gene (reference sequence). CDR3 length: 14 amino acids. CDR3 DNA: TGTGCCAGCAGCTCCCGGACAGGGATCACTGAAGCTTTCTTT. Its protein product is CASSSRTGITEAFF.

This chain links TRBV20-1 with TRBJ1-2, with D hard to call. Germline V gives CDR1 DFQATT, CDR2 SNEGSKA (reference sequence). CDR3 length equals 13 residues. Trimming took 0 bases from V and 8 from J, leaving 13 bases between them. CDR3 coding DNA: TGCAGTGCTAGAGATACAAGGCACCCGGGCTACACCTTC. Protein: CSARDTRHPGYTF.

On this clonotype itself: Given a much more abundant clone one base away, this may be a read error. The chain carries TRBV12-3 or TRBV12-4 and TRBJ2-5; TRBD1 agrees at 7 bases. V lost 6 bases, J lost 11 bases, and 15 bases stayed unmatched. The CDR3 length is 14 residues. The CDR3 nucleotides are TGTGCCAGCAGCAGGGGACAGACCTACAATGAGCAGTACTTC. This gives the protein CASSRGQTYNEQYF.

This clonotype was seen a handful of times. V usage is TRBV4-1 and J usage is TRBJ2-5, with 8 nucleotides matching TRBD1. This CDR3 region has 16 residues. Germline V gene data show CDR1 as MGHRA and CDR2 as YSYEKL. Trimming removed 3 bases from V and 2 bases from J; junction bases left unmatched: 8. CDR3 sequence (DNA): TGCGCCAGCAGCCATACCTTCGGGACAGGACAAGAGACCCAGTACTTC. Encoded protein: CASSHTFGTGQETQYF.

There are a few counts of this clonotype. V is TRBV12-3 or TRBV12-4 and J is TRBJ2-5, with no clear D. V was shortened by 9 bases and J by 4 bases, with 15 bases between the two germline ends. This CDR3 region has 13 residues. The CDR3 spells CASTGFGRETQYF. CDR3 in DNA: TGTGCCAGTACCGGGTTCGGCCGAGAGACCCAGTACTTC.

This chain joins TRBV5-5 and TRBJ2-5, with no clear D. Trimming took off 1 base at V and 0 bases at J, with 10 bases between the two ends. This CDR3 has 15 amino acids. Germline V gives CDR1 SGHKS, CDR2 YYEKEE (reference sequence). The CDR3 here is CASSLMGSNQETQYF. The CDR3 DNA follows: TGTGCCAGCAGCTTGATGGGCAGCAACCAAGAGACCCAGTACTTC.

The chain combines TRBV6-2 or TRBV6-3 with TRBJ1-1; possibly TRBD1 for D (5 bases). V was cut by 6 bases and J by 3 bases, with 14 bases left in between. The length of the CDR3 is 14 residues. Per germline, CDR1 MNHEY and CDR2 SVGEGT. CDR3 DNA: TGTGCCAGCAGGTGGGCCGGGGCGGACACTGAAGCTTTCTTT. As protein: CASRWAGADTEAFF.

This clonotype was counted many times. The rearrangement uses TRBV4-3 and TRBJ1-2, with unresolved D. V lost 0 bases to trimming and J lost 4 bases, with 12 bases between them. Germline V lookup: CDR1 LGHNA, CDR2 YSLEER. The CDR3 runs 15 residues. CDR3 coding DNA: TGCGCCAGCAGCCAAGAGCCGAGCACTATCTATGGCTACACCTTC. Residues: CASSQEPSTIYGYTF.

This clonotype was seen more than once but under ten times. The rearrangement links TRBV5-1 to TRBJ1-1, with 7 bases lining up with TRBD1. In germline, CDR1 is SGHRS, CDR2 YFSETQ. This CDR3 has 15 amino acids. V gave up 1 base and J gave up 4 bases; unmatched junction bases: 7. CDR3 bases: TGCGCCAGCAGCTTGCAAGACAGGGTAGGCACTGAAGCTTTCTTT. This translates into CASSLQDRVGTEAFF.

The rearrangement links TRBV15 to TRBJ2-1; D not resolved. This CDR3 has 16 amino acids. Trimming shortened V by 1 base and J by 0 bases, and 10 bases separated the two germline ends. CDR1 and CDR2 from the germline V gene are LNHNV and YYDKDF (reference sequence). CDR3 residues: CATSRVIGSSYNEQFF. CDR3 nucleotide sequence: TGTGCCACCAGCAGAGTTATAGGAAGCTCCTACAATGAGCAGTTCTTC.

CDR3 DNA: TGTGCCAGCAGCTTAAGGCGGGGGGGCCTATCGACCCAGTACTTC. This translates into CASSLRRGGLSTQYF. The genes are TRBV7-8 and TRBJ2-7; 9 nucleotides line up with TRBD2. The end of the DNA aligns better with TRBJ2-5, so the J call may be wrong. CDR1 is SGHVS and CDR2 is FQNEAQ in the germline V gene. The CDR3 extends over 15 amino acids.